This T cell receptor beta chain stems from a study of blood T cell repertoires in COVID-19 (dated by TCRdb to about 2020). Regarding the complete study: Samples from collaborators originated in the United States, Italy and Spain and spanned both the acute and convalescent phases of COVID-19. Nearly every sample came with metadata listing a de-identified subject ID, COVID-19 status, age in years and sex. Where available, HLA class I and class II types were taken from metadata supplied by the sample provider and were not determined by assay-based typing. The dataset comprised deeply sampled blood TCRbeta repertoires from subjects exposed to, actively infected with, or recovered from COVID-19. The material from the prospective study consisted of cDNA or gDNA derived from T cells, B-cell-depleted T cells, or PBMCs. The samples were drawn from the first 160 participants of the ongoing ImmuneRACE study and from 1,254 subjects provided by 6 global collaborators. The repertoires were released in a freely available public database intended as a resource for research on the immune response to SARS-CoV-2. The study at large found these results: Clinical and demographic metadata were provided uncurated, with the amount varying by source and participant.

On this clone itself: The specificity of this receptor is unknown. Base qualities are not provided; no much larger clone lies one nucleotide away.

The junction shows trimming of 0 bases on V and 7 bases on J, plus 9 bases between the germline ends. From the cysteine up to the phenylalanine, the CDR3 has a length of 14 residues. Only the CDR3 region is kept as DNA, spanning 42 bases read in frame from base 1. The CDR1 and CDR2 encoded by the germline V gene are KGHDR and SFDVKD. TCRbeta CDR3 regions were amplified from genomic DNA using the immunoSEQ Assay, a bias-controlled multiplex PCR. From the authors' description of their analysis: The number of nucleated cells in each sample was estimated by amplification of reference gene primers within the assay. To quantify the absolute abundance of each unique TCRbeta CDR3 rearrangement, sequence reads were collapsed and filtered. For each sample, productive Simpson clonality was calculated as the square root of Simpson's diversity index across productive rearrangements. Held by TCRdb, this immuneACCESS table contains in-frame sequences only and omits some clones. Under half of the omission traces to an unresolved V gene where checked; the cause of the rest is unknown. V, J and clone size are taken as reported in that table, and D and trimming were inferred from the DNA itself. The sample includes about 200,000 clones, with approximately 85% observed a single time. The top ten clones comprise roughly 9.7% of the sample.

Whole blood was collected in K2EDTA tubes by collaborating institutions according to the institutions' own protocols. For TCRbeta analysis, collaborators shipped samples as frozen whole blood, isolated PBMCs, or DNA extracted from either of those sample types. This receptor chain uses TRBV24-1 and TRBJ2-4; perhaps TRBD2 is the D gene, with 6 bases matching. The sequencing sample was made of peripheral blood. The receptor's source is a human donor with active or convalescent COVID-19. The donor label of this sample is uncertain. At the DNA level, the sequence is TGTGCCACCAGTGATTTGGGTGGAGGGAACATTCAGTACTTC. The resulting protein is CATSDLGGGNIQYF.